This T cell receptor (beta chain) was profiled in a study of blood T cell repertoires in COVID-19. The CDR3 is made up of 12 amino acids. Germline lookup yields CDR1 GTSNPN and CDR2 SVGIG (reference sequence). V shed 2 bases and J shed 8 bases, with 12 bases lying between them. TCRdb keeps only in-frame clones here, not all; method: immunoSEQ multiplex PCR. The sample gives under 300,000 clones, over 80% of which show up once; more than 1% is in the top ten. Participants were aged 18 to 89 years from roughly 26 US areas. V and J are TRBV30 and TRBJ1-2; weak D call: TRBD1 (5 bases). The TCR originated in a human donor in a cohort exposed to, infected with or recovered from COVID-19 (not recorded which). The donor label of this sample is uncertain. Sequencing input: PBMCs or T cells enriched from blood (not recorded which). The CDR3 DNA sequence: TGTGCCTGGAGTTGGGGGGTCGGCGGCTACACCTTC. It specifies CAWSWGVGGYTF.